The 29 T cell receptor beta chains in this list originate from one sample, sequenced in a study of tumor-infiltrating lymphocytes in localized non-small cell lung cancer. The protocol was immunoSEQ multiplex PCR, while the TCRdb copy is restricted to in-frame clones and leaves out a portion. This sample has tens of thousands of clones, with 50% to 80% found just once. The sequenced sample was lung tumor tissue. These receptor sequences come from a human donor with non-small cell lung cancer.

The chain links TRBV7-9 to TRBJ2-2; a possible D gene is TRBD2 (5 bases). Trimming cost V 6 bases and J 6 bases, with 20 bases left between them. Germline-derived CDR1 and CDR2 are SEHNR and FQNEAQ (reference sequence). The length of the CDR3 is 16 residues. The CDR3 here is CASSPPSRGESGELFF. In DNA, the CDR3 is TGTGCCAGCAGTCCCCCTTCCCGGGGAGAGTCCGGGGAGCTGTTTTTT.

As DNA, the CDR3 is TGTGCCAGCAGCGAAGCGGGGGGGGCCAACGTCCTGACTTTC. Translation: CASSEAGGANVLTF. The chain recombines TRBV11-2 with TRBJ2-6; 7 positions match TRBD2. CDR1 SGHAT and CDR2 FQNNGV come from the germline V gene. The CDR3 extends over 14 amino acids. Unmatched junction bases numbered 2, after V lost 5 bases and J lost 4 bases.

J is TRBJ1-5 and V is TRBV6-5, with a possible D match to TRBD1 (6 bases). CDR3 length: 12 amino acids. The germline CDR1 and CDR2 sequences are MNHEY and SVGAGI. With 4 bases removed from V and 7 bases from J, the gap between germline ends came to 8 bases. In DNA form, the CDR3 reads TGTGCCAGCAGTTCTAGGGGGCAGCCCCAGCATTTT. Translated, it gives CASSSRGQPQHF.

CDR3 sequence reads: CAWEGGARETQYF. CDR3 sequence (DNA): TGTGCCTGGGAGGGGGGGGCTCGGGAGACCCAGTACTTC. This sequence joins TRBV30 and TRBJ2-5; maybe TRBD2 (7 bases). Trimming removed 5 bases at V and 5 bases at J, with 15 bases between. The CDR3 is made up of 13 amino acids. CDR1 GTSNPN and CDR2 SVGIG come from the germline V gene (reference sequence).

The CDR3 sequence: CAWSVQVNTEAFF. The CDR3 bases are TGTGCCTGGAGTGTACAGGTAAACACTGAAGCTTTCTTT. This chain uses TRBV30 with TRBJ1-1, with D possibly being TRBD1 (5 bases). The CDR3 is made up of 13 amino acids. The ends were cut back, 0 bases at V and 2 bases at J, with 7 bases in the middle. The germline CDR1 and CDR2 sequences are GTSNPN and SVGIG (reference sequence).

This clone was seen only a few times. The V gene is TRBV19, the J gene TRBJ2-1; 7 positions agree with TRBD2. The CDR3 contains 17 residues. Trimming cost V 5 bases and J 5 bases; bases outside gene matches: 15. Germline lookup yields CDR1 LNHDA and CDR2 SQIVND (reference sequence). The CDR3 loop is CASSRYSGGSGNNEQFF. CDR3 sequence (DNA): TGTGCCAGTAGTCGATATTCCGGCGGGAGTGGGAACAATGAGCAGTTCTTC. The complete variable domain, with remaining parts taken from reference TRBV19 and TRBJ2-1, reads DGGITQSPKYLFRKEGQNVTLSCEQNLNHDAMYWYRQDPGQGLRLIYYSQIVNDFQKGDIAEGYSVSREKKESFPLTVTSAQKNPTAFYLCASSRYSGGSGNNEQFFGPGTRLTVL.

This clone was counted only a few times. The CDR3 region is CASSYGQSPYEQYF. Here the CDR3 DNA reads TGTGCCAGCAGTTACGGACAGTCACCCTACGAGCAGTACTTC. The chain joins TRBV27 to TRBJ2-7, with a weak D call TRBD1 (6 bases). The germline V gene encodes CDR1 MNHEY and CDR2 SMNVEV (reference sequence). This CDR3 is built from 14 residues. Trimming took off 4 bases at V and 2 bases at J, with 12 bases between the two ends.

The chain joins TRBV30 to TRBJ1-5; possible D gene TRBD1, 5 bases. Germline CDR1 GTSNPN, CDR2 SVGIG (reference sequence). The CDR3 is made up of 14 amino acids. V was pared by 1 base and J by 4 bases, with 11 bases between. The CDR3 region has the DNA TGTGCCTGGAGTGGGTCAGGGCGAAATCAGCCCCAGCATTTT. This gives the protein CAWSGSGRNQPQHF.

This chain joins TRBV30 and TRBJ2-2; 8 positions agree with TRBD1. This CDR3 has 12 residues. V lost 6 bases and J lost 7; bases outside the gene matches: 4. The germline V gene encodes CDR1 GTSNPN and CDR2 SVGIG (reference sequence). The chain's CDR3 is CACGQGLGELFF. CDR3 sequence (DNA): TGTGCCTGTGGACAGGGTCTCGGGGAGCTGTTTTTT.

The genes are TRBV10-2 and TRBJ2-7; D remains unclear. Trimming pared 7 bases from V and 6 bases from J, leaving 16 bases between. CDR3 length: 13 amino acids. Germline CDR1 and CDR2: WSHSY and SAAADI. CDR3 protein: CASTALLVGEQYF. The CDR3 DNA follows: TGCGCCAGCACCGCCCTCTTGGTAGGCGAGCAGTACTTC.

The chain links TRBV11-2 to TRBJ2-1; 7 bases align to TRBD1. The CDR3 length is 15 residues. The germline V gene has CDR1 SGHAT and CDR2 FQNNGV. Losses at the gene ends were 4 bases for V and 4 bases for J; bases not matched to a gene: 7. The CDR3 DNA reads TGTGCCAGCAGCTCCCAGGGACAGCCTTACAATGAGCAGTTCTTC. This translates into CASSSQGQPYNEQFF. The full variable domain, in which reference TRBV11-2 and TRBJ2-1 provide the parts outside the CDR3, is EAGVAQSPRYKIIEKRQSVAFWCNPISGHATLYWYQQILGQGPKLLIQFQNNGVVDDSQLPKDRFSAERLKGVDSTLKIQPAKLEDSAVYLCASSSQGQPYNEQFFGPGTRLTVL.

The CDR3 sequence: CASSLLIREPGETQYF. CDR3 sequence (DNA): TGTGCCAGCAGCTTACTTATTAGGGAGCCAGGGGAGACCCAGTACTTC. This sequence joins TRBV5-6 and TRBJ2-5; TRBD1 or TRBD2 may be the D gene (5 bases each). This CDR3 contains 16 residues. Trimming cost V 2 bases and J 5 bases, with 19 bases left between them. Germline V lookup: CDR1 SGHDT, CDR2 YYEEEE.

V gene TRBV5-4 combines with J gene TRBJ1-1, with D uncertain. This CDR3 spans 13 amino acids. Germline values: CDR1 SGHNT, CDR2 YYREEE (reference sequence). V gave up 1 base and J gave up 1 base, with 5 bases separating them. The CDR3 region is CASSLTKNTEAFF. The CDR3 region has the DNA TGTGCCAGCAGCTTGACAAAGAACACTGAAGCTTTCTTT.

This clone came up a few times. At one end the junction does not follow the germline gene, possibly because of a read error. The V and J genes are TRBV5-6 and TRBJ2-7; D ambiguous. The CDR3 contains 16 residues. Germline CDR1 reads SGHDT; CDR2 reads YYEEEE. CDR3 amino acids: CASSLYRMYSSDEQYF. The CDR3 DNA reads TGTGCCAGCAGCTTGTACCGCATGTACTCCTCCGACGAGCAGTACTTC. Full variable domain (remainder filled in from reference TRBV5-6 and TRBJ2-7): DAGVTQSPTHLIKTRGQQVTLRCSPKSGHDTVSWYQQALGQGPQFIFQYYEEEERQRGNFPDRFSGHQFPNYSSELNVNALLLGDSALYLCASSLYRMYSSDEQYFGPGTRLTVT.

This chain connects TRBV10-3 to TRBJ1-2; 7 nucleotides line up with TRBD1. V dropped 3 bases and J dropped 1; count of bases not matched to a gene: 5. This CDR3 spans 15 amino acids. The germline V gene has CDR1 ENHRY and CDR2 SYGVKD. The CDR3 DNA reads as TGTGCCATCAGTGATTCGGGACAGCTTAACTATGGCTACACCTTC. The encoded protein is CAISDSGQLNYGYTF.

The chain combines TRBV5-5 with TRBJ1-2; 9 bases align to TRBD1. The CDR3 consists of 14 residues. Germline V gene data show CDR1 as SGHKS and CDR2 as YYEKEE (reference sequence). The V segment lost 4 bases and the J segment 3 bases; nucleotides outside the gene matches: 4. In DNA form, the CDR3 reads TGTGCCAGCAGCCCGGACAGGGGCCACTATGGCTACACCTTC. Protein: CASSPDRGHYGYTF.

The V gene is TRBV18, the J gene TRBJ1-4; maybe TRBD1 (6 bases). The CDR3 covers 14 residues. Germline CDR1 and CDR2: KGHSH and LQKENI. V gave up 3 bases and J gave up 7 bases, with 12 bases separating them. The CDR3 sequence is CASSPRGTGEKLFF. CDR3 in DNA: TGTGCCAGCTCACCTAGGGGGACGGGTGAAAAACTGTTTTTT.

This clone appeared a few times. This chain uses TRBV5-5 with TRBJ2-5, with D possibly being TRBD1 (6 bases). The germline V gene has CDR1 SGHKS and CDR2 YYEKEE (reference sequence). CDR3 size: 14 residues. Trimming removed 1 base from V and 4 bases from J, with 11 bases in between. CDR3 sequence: CASSLWDTPETQYF. CDR3 DNA: TGTGCCAGCAGCTTGTGGGACACTCCAGAGACCCAGTACTTC.

This clone was observed once. The chain recombines TRBV4-1 with TRBJ2-7, with a possible D match to TRBD1 (6 bases). CDR1 is MGHRA, CDR2 YSYEKL, per germline. This CDR3 is built from 16 residues. V lost 0 bases to trimming and J lost 3 bases, with 15 bases between them. The DNA of the CDR3 is TGCGCCAGCAGCCAAGATTTCACAGGGTTCTTCTACGAGCAGTACTTC. Translated: CASSQDFTGFFYEQYF.

The V call is TRBV11-2, the J call TRBJ2-1; weak D call: TRBD1 (6 bases). The CDR3 loop spans 14 amino acids. Germline CDR1 is SGHAT and CDR2 is FQNNGV. The V gene lost 2 bases and the J gene lost 6 bases, with 11 bases spanning the gap. CDR3 DNA sequence: TGTGCCAGCAGCTTAATGGGGGCGTCCAATGAGCAGTTCTTC. Encoded protein: CASSLMGASNEQFF.

This sequence joins TRBV11-2 and TRBJ1-5, with D hard to call. The ends were cut back, 0 bases at V and 11 bases at J, with 14 bases in the middle. Germline values: CDR1 SGHAT, CDR2 FQNNGV. The CDR3 totals 14 residues. CDR3 residues: CASSLDGAERTQHF. The CDR3 DNA is TGTGCCAGCAGCTTAGATGGCGCTGAACGGACCCAGCATTTT. The variable domain in full, completed from reference TRBV11-2 and TRBJ1-5, reads EAGVAQSPRYKIIEKRQSVAFWCNPISGHATLYWYQQILGQGPKLLIQFQNNGVVDDSQLPKDRFSAERLKGVDSTLKIQPAKLEDSAVYLCASSLDGAERTQHFGDGTRLSIL.

The gene calls are TRBV10-3 and TRBJ2-1, with 10 positions matching TRBD2. The germline CDR1 and CDR2 sequences are ENHRY and SYGVKD. The CDR3 spans 14 residues. Germline trimming cut 3 bases from V and 9 bases from J; bases unmatched to any gene: 5. The CDR3 DNA reads as TGTGCCATCAGTGACAGCGGGAGGGCCTTTGAGCAGTTCTTC. This translates into CAISDSGRAFEQFF.

This chain joins TRBV6-1 and TRBJ1-1, with no clear D. The V and J ends lost 5 bases and 0 bases respectively, with 7 bases between them. Germline CDR1 is MNHNS and CDR2 is SASEGT. The CDR3 extends over 13 amino acids. The CDR3 region is CASSFRLNTEAFF. The CDR3 DNA reads TGTGCCAGCAGTTTCCGATTGAACACTGAAGCTTTCTTT.

This sequence joins TRBV6-5 and TRBJ1-1; TRBD1 is a possible D gene (6 bases). Germline-derived CDR1 and CDR2 are MNHEY and SVGAGI. V lost 6 bases, J lost 8 bases, and 16 bases lay in between. This CDR3 is built from 13 residues. CDR3 nucleotide sequence: TGTGCCAGCAGAGCACATTCAGGGGTAGAAGCTTTCTTT. Translating gives CASRAHSGVEAFF.

This clone has more than one count but fewer than ten. The chain joins TRBV18 to TRBJ1-1; maybe TRBD1 (5 bases). The CDR3 contains 16 residues. Trimming took 3 bases from V and 8 from J, leaving 22 bases between them. Germline V gives CDR1 KGHSH, CDR2 LQKENI. CDR3: CASSPSPGPTGGEAFF. The CDR3 coding sequence is TGTGCCAGCTCACCGAGTCCGGGACCCACAGGCGGGGAAGCTTTCTTT.

The CDR3 region has the DNA TGCGCCAGCAGCTTGGAAACTCTGAATGGCTACACCTTC. It is translated as CASSLETLNGYTF. The chain links TRBV5-1 to TRBJ1-2; D ambiguous. This CDR3 has 13 residues. V was clipped by 0 bases and J by 6 bases, with 9 bases between them. The germline CDR1 and CDR2 sequences are SGHRS and YFSETQ.

The chain recombines TRBV5-5 with TRBJ1-3; D call uncertain. The CDR3 has 15 amino acids. V dropped 2 bases and J dropped 4 bases, with 13 bases sitting between them. Germline assignment: CDR1 SGHKS and CDR2 YYEKEE (reference sequence). CDR3 region: CASSFSPNAGNTIYF. As DNA, the CDR3 is TGTGCCAGCAGCTTTAGTCCAAACGCCGGAAACACCATATATTTT. Full variable domain (remainder filled in from reference TRBV5-5 and TRBJ1-3): DAGVTQSPTHLIKTRGQQVTLRCSPISGHKSVSWYQQVLGQGPQFIFQYYEKEERGRGNFPDRFSARQFPNYSSELNVNALLLGDSALYLCASSFSPNAGNTIYFGEGSWLTVV.

Relative to its sample, this clone is medium-sized. This chain connects TRBV19 to TRBJ2-7; tentative D call: TRBD2 (6 bases). The V gene's germline CDR1 is LNHDA and CDR2 SQIVND (reference sequence). V dropped 3 bases and J dropped 1 base, with 10 bases sitting between them. The CDR3 runs 14 residues. This CDR3 is CASSIGTLSYEQYF. Here the CDR3 DNA reads TGTGCCAGTAGTATCGGGACTCTATCCTACGAGCAGTACTTC.

The chain uses TRBV7-3 and TRBJ2-3; 10 bases match TRBD2. CDR1 and CDR2 (germline): SGHTA, FQGTGA. Trimming cost V 5 bases and J 2 bases; bases outside gene matches: 7. The CDR3 runs 16 residues. The CDR3 region is CASSHTSGMNTDTQYF. The CDR3 nucleotides are TGTGCCAGCAGCCATACTAGCGGGATGAACACAGATACGCAGTATTTT. The whole variable domain, filled in from reference TRBV7-3 and TRBJ2-3, reads GAGVSQTPSNKVTEKGKYVELRCDPISGHTALYWYRQSLGQGPEFLIYFQGTGAADDSGLPNDRFFAVRPEGSVSTLKIQRTERGDSAVYLCASSHTSGMNTDTQYFGPGTRLTVL.